The source of this TCR beta chain is a study of cytomegalovirus exposure and HLA in healthy donors. The germline gives CDR1 SGHRS, CDR2 YFSETQ. The CDR3 consists of 15 residues. V lost 0 bases and J 4 bases, leaving 10 bases between the germline ends. This clone turned up a few times. Its specificity is not known. Study-level results: Association of roughly 17,000 TCR beta sequences with HLA alleles was found at 0.05 false discovery rate in a later analysis.

The PCR had 60 Vbeta and 13 Jbeta primers. Only in-frame clones appear in the TCRdb table, and some are missing; sequencing was by immunoSEQ multiplex PCR. The sample has approximately 150,000 clones, 75% to 85% seen once. The sequencing sample was made of PBMCs. V usage is TRBV5-1 and J usage is TRBJ2-2, with D tentatively TRBD1 (5 bases). The receptor comes from a woman aged 18-30 years in good health and CMV-seropositive. The CDR3 region is CASSLEAQGTGELFF. DNA of the CDR3: TGCGCCAGCAGCTTGGAGGCCCAGGGCACCGGGGAGCTGTTTTTT.